This T cell receptor beta chain came from a study of blood T cell repertoires in COVID-19. Study summary: PBMCs, B-cell-depleted T cells, or T cells were the source of the cDNA or gDNA that made up the material.

About this clone itself: The junction and the germline gene differ at one end; a read error may be behind it.

Study processing details: Amplification from reference gene primers served as the basis for estimated nucleated cell counts. Clones were sequenced by immunoSEQ multiplex PCR, and TCRdb holds only the in-frame ones, with some missing. V and J calls and clone size are copied from that table; D and trimming were computed from the DNA. The sample comprises 64,000 or so clones, 70% to 80% of which are singletons, and about 10% rests with the top ten. Specimen: peripheral blood. This sequence was found in a human donor in a cohort sampled during active COVID-19.

This CDR3 reads CASGFRPGSGANVLTF. CDR3 DNA: TGTGCCAGCGGCTTCAGGCCAGGCTCTGGGGCCAACGTCCTGACTTTC. The rearrangement links TRBV11-2 to TRBJ2-6; D uncertain. This CDR3 is built from 16 residues. Germline V gives CDR1 SGHAT, CDR2 FQNNGV.